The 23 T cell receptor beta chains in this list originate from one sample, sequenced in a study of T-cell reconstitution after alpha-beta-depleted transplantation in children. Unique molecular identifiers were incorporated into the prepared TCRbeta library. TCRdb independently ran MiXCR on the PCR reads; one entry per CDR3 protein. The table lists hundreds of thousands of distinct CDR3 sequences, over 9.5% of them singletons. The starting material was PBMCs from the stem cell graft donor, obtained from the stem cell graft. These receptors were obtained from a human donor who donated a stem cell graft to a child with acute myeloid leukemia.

The CDR3 loop is CASSHLGTGTYNEQFF. The CDR3 bases are TGCGCCAGCAGCCACCTCGGGACAGGCACTTACAATGAGCAGTTCTTC. This sequence joins TRBV4-3 and TRBJ2-1; 8 positions match TRBD1. The germline CDR1 and CDR2 sequences are LGHNA and YSLEER. This CDR3 has 16 residues. The V and J ends lost 3 bases and 4 bases, in that order; junction bases with no gene match: 8.

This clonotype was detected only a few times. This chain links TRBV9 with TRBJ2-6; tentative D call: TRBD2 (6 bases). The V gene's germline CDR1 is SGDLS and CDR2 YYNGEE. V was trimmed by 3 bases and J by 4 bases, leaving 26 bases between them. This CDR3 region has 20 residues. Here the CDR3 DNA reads TGTGCCAGCAGCGACTCTAGGGGTAGCGGACTCCGTACCGGGGCCAACGTCCTGACTTTC. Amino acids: CASSDSRGSGLRTGANVLTF.

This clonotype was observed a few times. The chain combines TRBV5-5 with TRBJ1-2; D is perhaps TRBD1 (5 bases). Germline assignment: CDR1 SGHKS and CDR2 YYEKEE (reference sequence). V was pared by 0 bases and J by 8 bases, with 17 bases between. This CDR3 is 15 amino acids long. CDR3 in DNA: TGTGCCAGCAGCTTGGCTCCGGAGGCAGGGCTCGGCTACACCTTC. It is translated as CASSLAPEAGLGYTF.

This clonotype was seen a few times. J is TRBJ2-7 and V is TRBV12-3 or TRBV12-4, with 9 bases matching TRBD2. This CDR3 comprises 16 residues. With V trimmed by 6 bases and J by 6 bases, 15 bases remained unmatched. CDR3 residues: CASSPGGGRAQVEQYF. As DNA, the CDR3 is TGTGCCAGCAGCCCTGGCGGCGGGAGGGCCCAGGTCGAGCAGTACTTC.

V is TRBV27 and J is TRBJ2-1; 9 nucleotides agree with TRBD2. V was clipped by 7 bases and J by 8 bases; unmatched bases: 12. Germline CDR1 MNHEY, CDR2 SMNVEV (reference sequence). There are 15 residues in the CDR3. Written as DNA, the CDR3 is TGTGCCAGCACCCATTCTCCGGGACTAGCTGATGAGCAGTTCTTC. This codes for CASTHSPGLADEQFF.

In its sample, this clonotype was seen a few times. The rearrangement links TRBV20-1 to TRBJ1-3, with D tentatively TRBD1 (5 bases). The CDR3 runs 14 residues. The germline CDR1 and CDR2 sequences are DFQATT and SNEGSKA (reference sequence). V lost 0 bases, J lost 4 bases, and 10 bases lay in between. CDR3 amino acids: CSAREGTGGNTIYF. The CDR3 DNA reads TGCAGTGCTAGAGAGGGCACAGGCGGAAACACCATATATTTT.

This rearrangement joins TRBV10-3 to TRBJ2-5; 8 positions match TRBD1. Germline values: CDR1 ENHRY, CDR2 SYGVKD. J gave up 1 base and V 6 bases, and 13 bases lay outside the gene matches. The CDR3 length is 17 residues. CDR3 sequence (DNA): TGTGCCATCAGCCCCAGGGGGGACAGGCTGATCCAAGAGACCCAGTACTTC. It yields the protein CAISPRGDRLIQETQYF.

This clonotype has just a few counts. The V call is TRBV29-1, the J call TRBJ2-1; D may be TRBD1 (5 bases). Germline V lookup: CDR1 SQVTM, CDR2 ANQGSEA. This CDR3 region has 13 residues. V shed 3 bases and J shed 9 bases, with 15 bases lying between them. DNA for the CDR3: TGCAGCGTTGAGGGGCCTCCGGAACCTGAGCAGTTCTTC. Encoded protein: CSVEGPPEPEQFF.

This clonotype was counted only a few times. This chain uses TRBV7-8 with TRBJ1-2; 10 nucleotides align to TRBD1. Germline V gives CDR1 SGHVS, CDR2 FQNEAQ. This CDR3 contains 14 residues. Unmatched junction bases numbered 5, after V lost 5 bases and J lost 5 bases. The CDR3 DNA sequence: TGTGCCAGCAGCCACGGGGGACAGGGGTATGGCTACACCTTC. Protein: CASSHGGQGYGYTF.

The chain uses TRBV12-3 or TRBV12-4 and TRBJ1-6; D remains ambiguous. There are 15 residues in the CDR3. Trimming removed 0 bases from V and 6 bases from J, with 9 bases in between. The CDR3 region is CASSLARNSNSPLHF. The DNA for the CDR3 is TGTGCCAGCAGTTTAGCGCGAAACAGTAATTCACCCCTCCACTTT.

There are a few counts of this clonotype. The CDR3 nucleotides are TGTGCCTGGAGTGTAGTGGCAGGGGGCTCTCAGCCCCAGCATTTT. Translated: CAWSVVAGGSQPQHF. The chain has TRBV30 and TRBJ1-5, with 8 bases identical to TRBD1. This CDR3 is built from 15 residues. CDR1 and CDR2 from the germline V gene are GTSNPN and SVGIG (reference sequence). V was clipped by 0 bases and J by 6 bases; unmatched bases: 7.

In DNA, the CDR3 is TGTGCCAGCAGCTTAGAAGGTCGGGCTTTGTACGAGCAGTACTTC. Its protein is CASSLEGRALYEQYF. V and J are TRBV7-6 and TRBJ2-7; D gene uncertain. The CDR3 is 15 amino acids. Per the germline V gene, CDR1 is SGHVS and CDR2 is FNYEAQ. V was clipped by 1 base and J by 4 bases, with 14 bases between them.

CDR3 residues: CASSSGLAGRYQETQYF. The CDR3 DNA sequence: TGTGCCAGCAGCTCTGGACTAGCGGGGAGGTACCAAGAGACCCAGTACTTC. The chain employs TRBV7-2 and TRBJ2-5; 12 positions match TRBD2. This CDR3 region has 17 residues. Looked up from germline, CDR1 is SGHTA and CDR2 is FQGNSA. Losses at the gene ends were 4 bases for V and 0 bases for J; bases not matched to a gene: 6.

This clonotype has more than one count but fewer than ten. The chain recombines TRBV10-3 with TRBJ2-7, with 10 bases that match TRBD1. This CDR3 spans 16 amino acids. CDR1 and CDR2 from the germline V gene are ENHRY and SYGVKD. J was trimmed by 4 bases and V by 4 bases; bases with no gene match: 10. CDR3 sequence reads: CAISAPGTGERYEQYF. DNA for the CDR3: TGTGCCATCAGTGCCCCCGGGACAGGGGAAAGGTACGAGCAGTACTTC.

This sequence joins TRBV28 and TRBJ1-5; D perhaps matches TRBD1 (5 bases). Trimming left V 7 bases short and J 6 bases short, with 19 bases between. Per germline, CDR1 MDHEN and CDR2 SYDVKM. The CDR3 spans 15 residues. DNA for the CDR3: TGTGCCAGCAAAGAGGGCCAGGGACGAAGTCAGCCCCAGCATTTT. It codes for CASKEGQGRSQPQHF.

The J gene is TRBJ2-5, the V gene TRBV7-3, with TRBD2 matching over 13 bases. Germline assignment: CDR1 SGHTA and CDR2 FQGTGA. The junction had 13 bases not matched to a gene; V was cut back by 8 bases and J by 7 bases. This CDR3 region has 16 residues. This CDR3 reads CASGPGLAGSGGTQYF. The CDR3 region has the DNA TGTGCCAGCGGGCCGGGACTAGCGGGATCTGGGGGGACCCAGTACTTC. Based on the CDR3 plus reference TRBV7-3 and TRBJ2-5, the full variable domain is GAGVSQTPSNKVTEKGKYVELRCDPISGHTALYWYRQSLGQGPEFLIYFQGTGAADDSGLPNDRFFAVRPEGSVSTLKIQRTERGDSAVYLCASGPGLAGSGGTQYFGPGTRLLVL.

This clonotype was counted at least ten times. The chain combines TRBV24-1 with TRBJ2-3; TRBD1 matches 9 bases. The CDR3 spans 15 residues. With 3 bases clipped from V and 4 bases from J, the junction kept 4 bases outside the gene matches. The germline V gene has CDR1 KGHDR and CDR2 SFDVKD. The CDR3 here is CATSDGGQGSDTQYF. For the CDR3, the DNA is TGTGCCACCAGTGATGGGGGACAGGGTTCAGATACGCAGTATTTT.

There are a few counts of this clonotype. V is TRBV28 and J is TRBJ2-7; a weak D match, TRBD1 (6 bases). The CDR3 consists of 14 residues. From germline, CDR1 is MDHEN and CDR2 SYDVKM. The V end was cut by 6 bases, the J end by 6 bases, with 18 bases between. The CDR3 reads CASRPRTGFGEQYF. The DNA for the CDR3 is TGTGCCAGCAGGCCAAGAACAGGGTTTGGCGAGCAGTACTTC.

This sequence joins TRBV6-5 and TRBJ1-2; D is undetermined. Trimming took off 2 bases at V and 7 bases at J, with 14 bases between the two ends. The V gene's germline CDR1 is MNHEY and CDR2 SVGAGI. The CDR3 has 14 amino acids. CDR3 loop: CASSYGPPVFGYTF. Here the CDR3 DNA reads TGTGCCAGCAGTTACGGACCTCCCGTTTTTGGCTACACCTTC.

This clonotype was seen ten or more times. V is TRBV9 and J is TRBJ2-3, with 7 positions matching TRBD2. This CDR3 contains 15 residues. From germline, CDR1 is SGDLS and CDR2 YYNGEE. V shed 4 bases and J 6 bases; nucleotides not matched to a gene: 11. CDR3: CASSPRGVGGDTQYF. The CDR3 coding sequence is TGTGCCAGCAGCCCCCGAGGAGTCGGGGGGGATACGCAGTATTTT.

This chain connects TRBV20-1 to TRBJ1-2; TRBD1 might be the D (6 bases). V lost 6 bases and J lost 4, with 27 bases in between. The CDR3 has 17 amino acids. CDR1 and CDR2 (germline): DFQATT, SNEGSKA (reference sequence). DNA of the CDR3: TGCAGTGCCGACTCCCAGCCCAGGGGACCGGCGGCCTATGGCTACACCTTC. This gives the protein CSADSQPRGPAAYGYTF.

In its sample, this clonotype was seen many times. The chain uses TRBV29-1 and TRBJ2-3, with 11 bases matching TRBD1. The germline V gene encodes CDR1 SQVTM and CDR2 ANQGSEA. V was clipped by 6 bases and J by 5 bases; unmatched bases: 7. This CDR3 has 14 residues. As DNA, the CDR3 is TGCAGCGTCGGTGGGACAGGGGGAGGAGATACGCAGTATTTT. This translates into CSVGGTGGGDTQYF.

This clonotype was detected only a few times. The CDR3 coding sequence is TGTGCCAGCAGCAAAGACAGGATAGCCCCCTACGAGCAGTACTTC. It yields the protein CASSKDRIAPYEQYF. V usage is TRBV7-8 and J usage is TRBJ2-7; tentatively, D is TRBD1 (6 bases). CDR1 and CDR2 from the germline V gene are SGHVS and FQNEAQ. CDR3 length equals 15 residues. Trimming removed 5 bases from V and 2 bases from J, with 16 bases in between.